This record covers a single T cell receptor beta chain. Antigen specificity is unknown. The sample originates from a study of T cells expressing NK-cell markers. For the study at large: One of eight sequenced donors was HCMV-seronegative; the other seven were seropositive.

Germline V gene data show CDR1 as SGHTA and CDR2 as FQGNSA. The CDR3 is 16 amino acids. The study's findings and limits: NKG2C+ dominant clonotypes from 5 to 7 donors made up roughly 1.0-7.5% of CD8+ T cells. The CD3+CD56-NKG2C+ fraction of several donors was likewise dominated by these clonotypes.

It was by 5'RACE template switching with UMIs that TCR beta cDNA was made. TCRdb reanalyzed the 5' RACE reads and collapses them to one entry per CDR3 protein, without DNA. The table lists almost 450,000 distinct CDR3 sequences, with 7.3% in the top ten. The rearrangement uses TRBV7-2 and TRBJ2-3; TCRdb returns TRBD2, unconfirmable since there is no DNA. The origin of this receptor is a woman aged 18 to 75 in good health. The sample was blood T cells: a sorted CD56 or NKG2C T cell subset, CD4+ or CD8+ T cells, or bulk PBMC T cells (not recorded which). The CDR3 spells CASSPSYLASTDTQYF.